The entry that follows covers one T cell receptor beta chain sequence. Its antigen is not known. Built from TCR beta cDNA, the libraries had unique molecular identifiers in them. Some 540,000 cDNA molecules were obtained from approximately 0.91 to 9.4 million T cells. TCRdb re-derived calls from the PCR reads in MiXCR, one entry per CDR3 protein. The sample shows roughly 400,000 distinct CDR3 sequences, approximately 38% of them seen only once. After removal of 6 bases from V and 0 bases from J, the junction contained 6 bases not matched to a gene. Germline V CDR1 and CDR2: MNHEY, SVGEGT. The CDR3 is made up of 15 amino acids. This sample is drawn from a study of post-analysis software for immune sequencing data. On the study more broadly: Relapsing-remitting, secondary progressive and progressive-relapsing multiple sclerosis were all included among the disease courses.

Findings and limits, study-wide: Patients showed TRBV5-6, TRBV5-1 and TRBV20-1 among several TRBV segments more frequent than in controls. Relative to controls, patients with multiple sclerosis showed significantly lower normalized Chao1 diversity. Strong co-clustering by F measure was evident for samples that had been prepared in the same batch.

The chain has TRBV6-2 or TRBV6-3 and TRBJ1-2; 8 nucleotides agree with TRBD1. Sequenced: blood. This clonotype was obtained from a girl aged 2 to 10 with multiple sclerosis. CDR3 residues: CASREGQGANYGYTF. DNA of the CDR3: TGTGCCAGCAGGGAAGGACAGGGAGCTAACTATGGCTACACCTTC.